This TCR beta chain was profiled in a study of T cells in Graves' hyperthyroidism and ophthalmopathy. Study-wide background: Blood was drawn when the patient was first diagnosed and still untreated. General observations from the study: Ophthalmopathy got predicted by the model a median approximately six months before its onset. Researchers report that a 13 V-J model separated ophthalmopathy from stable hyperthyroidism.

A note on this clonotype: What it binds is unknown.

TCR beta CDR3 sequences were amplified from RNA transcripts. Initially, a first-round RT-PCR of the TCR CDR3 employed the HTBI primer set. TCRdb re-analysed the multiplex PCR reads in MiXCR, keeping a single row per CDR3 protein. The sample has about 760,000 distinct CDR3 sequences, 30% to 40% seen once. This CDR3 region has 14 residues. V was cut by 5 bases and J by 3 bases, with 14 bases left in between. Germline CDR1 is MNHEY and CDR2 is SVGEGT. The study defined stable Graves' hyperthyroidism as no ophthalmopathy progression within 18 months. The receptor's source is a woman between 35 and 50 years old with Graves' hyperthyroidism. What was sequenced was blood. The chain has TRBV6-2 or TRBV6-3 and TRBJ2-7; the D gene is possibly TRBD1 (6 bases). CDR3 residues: CASSHQGTSYEQYF. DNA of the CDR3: TGTGCCAGCAGTCATCAGGGGACCAGCTACGAGCAGTACTTC.